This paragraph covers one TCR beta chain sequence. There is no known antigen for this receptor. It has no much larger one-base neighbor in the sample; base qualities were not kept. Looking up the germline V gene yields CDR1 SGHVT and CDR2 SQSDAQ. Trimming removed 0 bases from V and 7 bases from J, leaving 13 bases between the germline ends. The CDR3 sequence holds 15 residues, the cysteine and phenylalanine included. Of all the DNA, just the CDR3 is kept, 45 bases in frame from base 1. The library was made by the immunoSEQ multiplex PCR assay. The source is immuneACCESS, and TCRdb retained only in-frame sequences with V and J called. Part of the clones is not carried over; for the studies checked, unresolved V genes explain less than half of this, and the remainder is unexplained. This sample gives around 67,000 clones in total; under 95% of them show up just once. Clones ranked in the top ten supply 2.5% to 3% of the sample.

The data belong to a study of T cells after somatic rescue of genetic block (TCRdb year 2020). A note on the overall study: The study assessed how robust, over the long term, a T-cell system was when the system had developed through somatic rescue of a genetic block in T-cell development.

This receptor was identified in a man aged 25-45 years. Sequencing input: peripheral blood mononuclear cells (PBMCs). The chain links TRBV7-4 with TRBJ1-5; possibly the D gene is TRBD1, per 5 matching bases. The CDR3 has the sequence CASSLARRVRQPQHF. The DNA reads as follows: TGTGCCAGCAGCTTAGCGCGCAGGGTTCGGCAGCCCCAGCATTTT.